In this sample, the clone carrying this T cell receptor beta chain turned up once. Per the original data handling: Using reference gene primer amplification, nucleated cell counts were estimated. The table came from immunoSEQ multiplex PCR; TCRdb's copy has only in-frame clones and leaves some out. That table furnishes V, J and clone size, whereas the DNA furnished D and trimming. Of approximately 260,000 clones in the sample, 75% to 85% were seen once. The data are from a study of blood T cell repertoires in COVID-19. Study context: Specimens from acute and convalescent COVID-19 originated in the United States, Italy and Spain.

The CDR3 has 15 amino acids. The V gene's germline CDR1 is SGHAT and CDR2 FQNNGV. Trimming took off 0 bases at V and 7 bases at J, with 12 bases between the two ends. What was sequenced was peripheral blood. The clonotype comes from a woman between 55 and 75 years old with active or convalescent COVID-19. The chain combines TRBV11-2 with TRBJ2-2; D may be TRBD1 (6 bases). The CDR3 DNA follows: TGTGCCAGCAGCTTAGAAACAGGGATGGTCGGGGAGCTGTTTTTT. As protein: CASSLETGMVGELFF.